Included here is one T cell receptor (beta chain) sequence, with context. Its specificity is unknown. TCRdb re-called the 5' RACE reads through MiXCR, storing one row per CDR3 protein. The data show roughly 1.6 million distinct CDR3 sequences, about 31% seen once. The sample comes from a study of identical twins. The CDR3 has 16 residues. The V and J ends lost 1 base and 3 bases respectively, with 13 bases between them. Germline CDR1 reads LGHDT; CDR2 reads YNNKEL (reference sequence). Findings and limits, study-wide: Fewer insertions marked abundant cord blood beta clonotypes; young adult naive trended weakly, memory not at all. Some out-of-frame alpha sequences were shared by twins, and these showed excess low generation probability. With monozygotic twins, out-of-frame TCR alpha sharing exceeded what models estimated.

This TCR came from a newborn girl in good health. The material sequenced was cord blood. The J gene is TRBJ1-5, the V gene TRBV3-1, with D hard to call. This CDR3 reads CASSQGGFLANQPQHF. The CDR3 DNA follows: TGTGCCAGCAGCCAAGGAGGATTTCTAGCCAATCAGCCCCAGCATTTT.